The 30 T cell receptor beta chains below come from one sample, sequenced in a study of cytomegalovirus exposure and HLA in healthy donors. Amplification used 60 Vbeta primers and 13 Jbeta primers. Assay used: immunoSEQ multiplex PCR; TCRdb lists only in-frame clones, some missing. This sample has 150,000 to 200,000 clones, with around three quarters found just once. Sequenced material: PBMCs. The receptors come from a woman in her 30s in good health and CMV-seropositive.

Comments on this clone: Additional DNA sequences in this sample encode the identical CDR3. The CDR3: CASSPGTGGYEQYF. CDR3 DNA sequence: TGTGCCAGCTCACCTGGGACAGGGGGCTACGAGCAGTACTTC. The chain joins TRBV18 to TRBJ2-7; 11 nucleotides agree with TRBD1. This CDR3 contains 14 residues. The trim removed 3 bases at V and 3 bases at J, leaving 1 base unmatched. Germline CDR1 reads KGHSH; CDR2 reads LQKENI.

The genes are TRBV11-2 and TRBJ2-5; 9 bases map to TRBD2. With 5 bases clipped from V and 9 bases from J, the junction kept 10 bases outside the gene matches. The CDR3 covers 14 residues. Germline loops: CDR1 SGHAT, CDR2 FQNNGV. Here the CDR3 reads CASSRTGLAGAQYF. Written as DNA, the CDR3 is TGTGCCAGCAGCCGGACGGGACTAGCCGGGGCCCAGTACTTC.

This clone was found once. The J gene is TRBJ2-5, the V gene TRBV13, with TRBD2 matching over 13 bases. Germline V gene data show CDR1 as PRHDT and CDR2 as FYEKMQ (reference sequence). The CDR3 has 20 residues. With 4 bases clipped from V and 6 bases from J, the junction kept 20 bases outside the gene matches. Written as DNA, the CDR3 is TGTGCCAGCAGCTCGCCGGGACTAGCGGGACTACGTGATGGGGGGAAGACCCAGTACTTC. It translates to CASSSPGLAGLRDGGKTQYF.

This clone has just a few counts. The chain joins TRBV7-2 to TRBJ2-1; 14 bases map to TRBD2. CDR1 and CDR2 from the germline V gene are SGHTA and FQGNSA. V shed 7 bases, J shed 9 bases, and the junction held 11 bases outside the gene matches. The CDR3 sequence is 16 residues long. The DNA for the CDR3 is TGTGCCAGCACCAAACCCGGGACTAGCGGGAGCAGTGAGCAGTTCTTC. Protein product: CASTKPGTSGSSEQFF.

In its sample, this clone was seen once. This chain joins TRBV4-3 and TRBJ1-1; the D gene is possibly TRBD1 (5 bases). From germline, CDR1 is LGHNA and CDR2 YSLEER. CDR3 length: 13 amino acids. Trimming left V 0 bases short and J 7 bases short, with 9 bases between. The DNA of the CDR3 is TGCGCCAGCAGCCAAGACAGGGAAATTGAAGCTTTCTTT. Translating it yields CASSQDREIEAFF.

The chain's CDR3 is CASSPGTSTDTQYF. Written as DNA, the CDR3 is TGTGCCAGCTCACCTGGGACTAGCACAGATACGCAGTATTTT. The chain carries TRBV18 and TRBJ2-3, with D perhaps matching TRBD2 (6 bases). The CDR3 length is 14 residues. Trimming took off 3 bases at V and 0 bases at J, with 7 bases between the two ends. Germline V gives CDR1 KGHSH, CDR2 LQKENI.

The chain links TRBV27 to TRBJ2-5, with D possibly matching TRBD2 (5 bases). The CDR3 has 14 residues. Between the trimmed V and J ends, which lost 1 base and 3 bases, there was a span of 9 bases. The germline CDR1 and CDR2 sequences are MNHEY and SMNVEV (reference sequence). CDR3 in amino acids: CASSLWPGKETQYF. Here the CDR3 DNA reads TGTGCCAGCAGTTTATGGCCGGGGAAAGAGACCCAGTACTTC.

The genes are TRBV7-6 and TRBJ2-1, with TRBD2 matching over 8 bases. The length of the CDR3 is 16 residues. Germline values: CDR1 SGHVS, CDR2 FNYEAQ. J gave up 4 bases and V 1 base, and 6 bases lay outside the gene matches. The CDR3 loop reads CASSLGAGAIYNEQFF. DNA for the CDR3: TGTGCCAGCAGCTTAGGAGCGGGGGCGATTTACAATGAGCAGTTCTTC.

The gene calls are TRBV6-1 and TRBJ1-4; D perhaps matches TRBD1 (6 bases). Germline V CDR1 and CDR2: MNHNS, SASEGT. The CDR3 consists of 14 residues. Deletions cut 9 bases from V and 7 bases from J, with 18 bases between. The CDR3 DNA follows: TGTGCCAGTAATGACAGGTTGGGCCTTGAAAAACTGTTTTTT. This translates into CASNDRLGLEKLFF.

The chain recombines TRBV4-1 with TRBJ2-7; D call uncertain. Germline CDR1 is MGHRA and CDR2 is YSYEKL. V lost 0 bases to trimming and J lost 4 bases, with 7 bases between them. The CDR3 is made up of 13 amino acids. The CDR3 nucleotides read TGCGCCAGCAGCCAAGAGGCAGAATACGAGCAGTACTTC. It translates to CASSQEAEYEQYF.

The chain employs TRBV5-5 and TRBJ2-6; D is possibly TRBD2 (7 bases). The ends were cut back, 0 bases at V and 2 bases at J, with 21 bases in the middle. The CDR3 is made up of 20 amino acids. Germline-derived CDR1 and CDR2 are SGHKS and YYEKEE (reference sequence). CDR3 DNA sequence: TGTGCCAGCAGCTTGGAGGGGCGGGGGCCCTGGGATCCTGGGGCCAACGTCCTGACTTTC. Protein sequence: CASSLEGRGPWDPGANVLTF.

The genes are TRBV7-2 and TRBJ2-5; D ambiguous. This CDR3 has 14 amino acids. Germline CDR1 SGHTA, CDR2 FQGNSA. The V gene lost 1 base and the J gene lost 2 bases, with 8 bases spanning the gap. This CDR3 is CASSLGPGQETQYF. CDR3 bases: TGTGCCAGCAGCTTAGGTCCCGGTCAAGAGACCCAGTACTTC.

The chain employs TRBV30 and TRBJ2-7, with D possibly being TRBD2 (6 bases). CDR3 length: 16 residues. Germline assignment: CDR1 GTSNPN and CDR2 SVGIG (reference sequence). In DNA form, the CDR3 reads TGTGCGCGCCTTCATCGAGTGCGGGACTTGCCCTACGAGCAGTACTTC. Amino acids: CARLHRVRDLPYEQYF.

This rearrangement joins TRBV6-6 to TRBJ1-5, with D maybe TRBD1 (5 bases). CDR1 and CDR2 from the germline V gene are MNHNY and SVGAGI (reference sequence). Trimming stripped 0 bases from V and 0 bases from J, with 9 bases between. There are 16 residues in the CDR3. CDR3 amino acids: CASSYSGGDSNQPQHF. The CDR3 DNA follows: TGTGCCAGCAGTTACTCGGGAGGGGATAGCAATCAGCCCCAGCATTTT.

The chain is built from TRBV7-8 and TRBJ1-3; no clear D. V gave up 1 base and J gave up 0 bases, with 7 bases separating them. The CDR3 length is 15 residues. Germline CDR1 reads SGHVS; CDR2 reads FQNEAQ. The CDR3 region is CASSLGRTSGNTIYF. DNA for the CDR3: TGTGCCAGCAGCTTAGGGAGGACCTCTGGAAACACCATATATTTT.

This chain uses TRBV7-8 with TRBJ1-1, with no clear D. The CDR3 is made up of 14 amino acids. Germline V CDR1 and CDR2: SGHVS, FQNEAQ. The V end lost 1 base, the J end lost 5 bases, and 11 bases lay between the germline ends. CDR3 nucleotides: TGTGCCAGCAGCTTAGTGCAGCAGGCAACTGAAGCTTTCTTT. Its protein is CASSLVQQATEAFF.

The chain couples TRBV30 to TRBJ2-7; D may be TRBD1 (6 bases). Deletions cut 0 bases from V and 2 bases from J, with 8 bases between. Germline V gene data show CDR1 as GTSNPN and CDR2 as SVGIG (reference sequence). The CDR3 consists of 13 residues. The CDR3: CAWSVNRAYEQYF. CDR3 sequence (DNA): TGTGCCTGGAGTGTGAACAGGGCCTACGAGCAGTACTTC. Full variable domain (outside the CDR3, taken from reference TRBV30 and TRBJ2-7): SQTIHQWPATLVQPVGSPLSLECTVEGTSNPNLYWYRQAAGRGLQLLFYSVGIGQISSEVPQNLSASRPQDRQFILSSKKLLLSDSGFYLCAWSVNRAYEQYFGPGTRLTVT.

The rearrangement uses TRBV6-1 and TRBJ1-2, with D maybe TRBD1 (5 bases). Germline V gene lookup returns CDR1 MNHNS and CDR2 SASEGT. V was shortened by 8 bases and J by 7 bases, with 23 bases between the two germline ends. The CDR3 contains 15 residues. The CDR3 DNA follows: TGTGCCAGCCGTCCCCCTGCTCGGGGGGTAATTGGCTACACCTTC. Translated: CASRPPARGVIGYTF.

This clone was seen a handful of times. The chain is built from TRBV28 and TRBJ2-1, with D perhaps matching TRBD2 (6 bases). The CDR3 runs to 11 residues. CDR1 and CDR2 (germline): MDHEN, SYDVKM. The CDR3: CVAGRDNEQFF. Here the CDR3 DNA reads TGTGTCGCGGGAAGGGACAATGAGCAGTTCTTC.

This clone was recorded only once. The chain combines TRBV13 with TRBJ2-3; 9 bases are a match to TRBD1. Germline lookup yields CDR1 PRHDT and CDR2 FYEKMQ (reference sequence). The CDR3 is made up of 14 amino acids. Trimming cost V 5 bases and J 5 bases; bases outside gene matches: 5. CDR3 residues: CASSTGTGLDTQYF. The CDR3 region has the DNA TGTGCCAGCAGCACGGGGACAGGGCTAGATACGCAGTATTTT. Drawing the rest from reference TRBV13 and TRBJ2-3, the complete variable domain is AAGVIQSPRHLIKEKRETATLKCYPIPRHDTVYWYQQGPGQDPQFLISFYEKMQSDKGSIPDRFSAQQFSDYHSELNMSSLELGDSALYFCASSTGTGLDTQYFGPGTRLTVL.

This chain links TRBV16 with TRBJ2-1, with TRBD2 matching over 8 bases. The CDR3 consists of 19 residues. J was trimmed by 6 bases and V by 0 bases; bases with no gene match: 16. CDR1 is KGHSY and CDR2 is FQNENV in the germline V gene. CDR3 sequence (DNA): TGTGCCAGCAGCCAATCGATAGTTATGGCGGGAGGCTCTAGCAATGAGCAGTTCTTC. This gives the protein CASSQSIVMAGGSSNEQFF.

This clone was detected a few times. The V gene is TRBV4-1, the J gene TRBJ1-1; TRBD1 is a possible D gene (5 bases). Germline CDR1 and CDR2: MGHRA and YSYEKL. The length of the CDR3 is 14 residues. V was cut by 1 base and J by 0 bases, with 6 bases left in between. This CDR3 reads CASSQGGVNTEAFF. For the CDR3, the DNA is TGCGCCAGCAGCCAAGGGGGGGTGAACACTGAAGCTTTCTTT.

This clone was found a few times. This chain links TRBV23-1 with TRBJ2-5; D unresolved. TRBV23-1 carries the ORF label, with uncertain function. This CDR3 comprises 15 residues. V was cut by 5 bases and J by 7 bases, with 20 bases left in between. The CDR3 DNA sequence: TGCGCCAGCAGTTCCCCGGTACAGCCTCACTTGACCCAGTACTTC. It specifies CASSSPVQPHLTQYF.

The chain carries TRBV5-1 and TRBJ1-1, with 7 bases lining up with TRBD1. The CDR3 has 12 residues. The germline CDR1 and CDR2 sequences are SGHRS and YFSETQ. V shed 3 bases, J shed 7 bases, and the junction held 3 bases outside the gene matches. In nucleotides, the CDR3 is TGCGCCAGCAGCTCCCAGGGGGATGAAGCTTTCTTT. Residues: CASSSQGDEAFF.

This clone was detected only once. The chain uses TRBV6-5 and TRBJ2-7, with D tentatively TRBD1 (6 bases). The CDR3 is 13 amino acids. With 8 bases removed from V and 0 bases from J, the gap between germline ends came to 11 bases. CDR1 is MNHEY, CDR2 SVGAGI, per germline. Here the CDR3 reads CASGRGHSYEQYF. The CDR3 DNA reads TGTGCCAGCGGAAGGGGACACTCCTACGAGCAGTACTTC.

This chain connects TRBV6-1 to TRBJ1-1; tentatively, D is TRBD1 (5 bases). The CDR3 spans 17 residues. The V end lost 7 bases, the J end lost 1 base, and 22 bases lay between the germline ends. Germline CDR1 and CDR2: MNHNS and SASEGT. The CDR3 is CASTEPGLLLRNTEAFF. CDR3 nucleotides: TGTGCCAGCACTGAGCCGGGACTTCTGTTGAGGAACACTGAAGCTTTCTTT.

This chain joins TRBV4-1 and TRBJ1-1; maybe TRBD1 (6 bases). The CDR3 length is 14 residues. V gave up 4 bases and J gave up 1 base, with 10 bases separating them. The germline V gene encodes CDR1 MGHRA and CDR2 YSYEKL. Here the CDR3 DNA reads TGCGCCAGCAGCCGGGTGACAGGGAACACTGAAGCTTTCTTT. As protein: CASSRVTGNTEAFF.

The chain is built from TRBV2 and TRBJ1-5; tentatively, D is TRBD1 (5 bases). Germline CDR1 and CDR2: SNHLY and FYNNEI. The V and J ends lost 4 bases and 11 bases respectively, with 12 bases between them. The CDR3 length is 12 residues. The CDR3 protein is CASSASRGSQHF. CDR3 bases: TGTGCCAGCAGTGCTAGCCGGGGGTCCCAGCATTTT.

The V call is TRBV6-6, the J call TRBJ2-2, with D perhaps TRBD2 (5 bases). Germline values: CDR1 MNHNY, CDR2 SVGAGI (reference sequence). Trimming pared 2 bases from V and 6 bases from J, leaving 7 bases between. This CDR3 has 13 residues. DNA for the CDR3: TGTGCCAGCAGTTACAGGGAGCCCGGGGAGCTGTTTTTT. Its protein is CASSYREPGELFF.

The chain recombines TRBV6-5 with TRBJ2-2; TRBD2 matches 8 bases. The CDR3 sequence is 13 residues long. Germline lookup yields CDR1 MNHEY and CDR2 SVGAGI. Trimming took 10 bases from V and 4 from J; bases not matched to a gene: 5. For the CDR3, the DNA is TGTGCCACGCGGGGGGTCCGCACCGGGGAGCTGTTTTTT. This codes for CATRGVRTGELFF.